The clone carrying this TCR beta chain was counted a single time. Its antigen is still unknown. The V and J ends lost 5 bases and 5 bases, in that order; junction bases with no gene match: 5. The CDR3 contains 14 residues. Germline values: CDR1 ENHRY, CDR2 SYGVKD. The study ran its PCR with 60 Vbeta and 13 Jbeta primers. The method was immunoSEQ multiplex PCR; TCRdb's version includes in-frame clones alone and lacks a portion of them. In the table there are fewer than 200,000 clones, 75% to 80% of which are singletons. The data were taken from a study of cytomegalovirus exposure and HLA in healthy donors. Samples came from healthy bone marrow donors. Study-wide results and caveats: Excluded were some V segments that proved indistinguishable, including TRBV6-2 and TRBV6-3. Specific recognition of CMV antigens was confirmed in vitro for a few chains (all CMV-associated).

The chain couples TRBV10-3 to TRBJ2-5, with 10 positions matching TRBD2. Sequencing input: PBMCs. The TCR was taken from a female donor in good health and CMV-seronegative. CDR3 DNA: TGTGCCATCAGTCCCGGGACTAGCGTGGAGACCCAGTACTTC. Protein: CAISPGTSVETQYF.